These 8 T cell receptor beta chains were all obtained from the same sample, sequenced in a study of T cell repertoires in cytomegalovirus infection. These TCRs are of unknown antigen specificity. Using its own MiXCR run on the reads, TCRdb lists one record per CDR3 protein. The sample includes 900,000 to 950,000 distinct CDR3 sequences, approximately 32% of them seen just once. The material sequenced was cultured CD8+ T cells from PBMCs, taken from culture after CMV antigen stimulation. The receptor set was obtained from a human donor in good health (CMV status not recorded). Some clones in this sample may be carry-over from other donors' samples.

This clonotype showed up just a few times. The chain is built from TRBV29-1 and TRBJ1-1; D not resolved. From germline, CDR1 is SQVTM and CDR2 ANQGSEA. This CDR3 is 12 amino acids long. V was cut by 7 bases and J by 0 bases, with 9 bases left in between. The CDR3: CSAGRMNTEAFF. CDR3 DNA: TGCAGCGCCGGACGGATGAACACTGAAGCTTTCTTT.

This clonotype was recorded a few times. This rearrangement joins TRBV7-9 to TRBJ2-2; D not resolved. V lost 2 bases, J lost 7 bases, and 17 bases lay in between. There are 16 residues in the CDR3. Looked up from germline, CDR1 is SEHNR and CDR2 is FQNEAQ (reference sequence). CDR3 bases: TGTGCCAGCAGCTTATATCCCAAAAACGCAGGCGGGGAGCTGTTTTTT. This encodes CASSLYPKNAGGELFF.

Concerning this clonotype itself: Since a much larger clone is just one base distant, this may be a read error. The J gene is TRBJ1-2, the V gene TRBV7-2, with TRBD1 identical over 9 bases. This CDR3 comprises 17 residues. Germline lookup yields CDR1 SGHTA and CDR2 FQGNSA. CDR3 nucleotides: TGTTCCAGCAGCTTAGCCGGGACAGGGTGGGAATTTAACGGCTACACCTTC. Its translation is CSSSLAGTGWEFNGYTF.

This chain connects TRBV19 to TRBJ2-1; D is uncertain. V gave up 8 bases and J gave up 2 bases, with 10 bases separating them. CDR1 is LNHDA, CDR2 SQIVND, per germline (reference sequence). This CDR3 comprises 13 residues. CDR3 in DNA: TGTGCCAGTCGGACGACGACCTACAATGAGCAGTTCTTC. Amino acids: CASRTTTYNEQFF.

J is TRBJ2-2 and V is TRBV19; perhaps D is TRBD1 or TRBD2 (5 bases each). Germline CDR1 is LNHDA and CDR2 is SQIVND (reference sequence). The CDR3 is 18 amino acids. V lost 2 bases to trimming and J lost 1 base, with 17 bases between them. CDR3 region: CASSIRGSGPRNTGELFF. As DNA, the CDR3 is TGTGCCAGTAGTATAAGAGGGTCGGGACCTAGGAACACCGGGGAGCTGTTTTTT.

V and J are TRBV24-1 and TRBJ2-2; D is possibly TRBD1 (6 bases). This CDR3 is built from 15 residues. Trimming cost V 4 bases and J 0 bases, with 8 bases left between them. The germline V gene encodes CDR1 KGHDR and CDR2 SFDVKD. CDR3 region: CATSDGQTNTGELFF. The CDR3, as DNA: TGTGCCACCAGTGACGGACAGACGAACACCGGGGAGCTGTTTTTT.

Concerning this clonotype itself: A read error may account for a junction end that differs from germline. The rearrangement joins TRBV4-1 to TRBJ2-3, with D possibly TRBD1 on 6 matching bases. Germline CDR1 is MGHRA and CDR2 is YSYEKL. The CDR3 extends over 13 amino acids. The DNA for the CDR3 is TGCGCCAGCAGCCAAGATTGGACAGATACGCGGTATTTT. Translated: CASSQDWTDTRYF.

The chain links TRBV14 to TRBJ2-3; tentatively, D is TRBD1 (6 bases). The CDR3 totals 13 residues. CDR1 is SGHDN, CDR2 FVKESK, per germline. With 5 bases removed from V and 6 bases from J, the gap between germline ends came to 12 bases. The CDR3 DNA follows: TGTGCCAGCAGCACGGGAAGGGGGGATACGCAGTATTTT. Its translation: CASSTGRGDTQYF.